This TCR beta chain was documented in a study of blood T cells in healthy people across ages. Germline V gene data show CDR1 as ENHRY and CDR2 as SYGVKD. V dropped 4 bases and J dropped 4; count of bases not matched to a gene: 11. The CDR3 length is 17 residues. Each donor was a healthy Caucasian individual from Russia, aged about 6 to 95. Sample-barcoded 5' priming and a J-beta primer mix drove a second PCR of roughly 6 to 12 cycles. Each CDR3 protein gets one entry after TCRdb re-called the 5' RACE reads with MiXCR. This table has roughly 1.5 million distinct CDR3 sequences, approximately 43% appearing once.

The genes are TRBV10-3 and TRBJ2-5; 11 nucleotides line up with TRBD2. The TCR originated in a woman between 18 and 30 years old in good health. What was sequenced was blood. The DNA for the CDR3 is TGTGCCATCAGTGCCCGGACTAGCGGGCCAAAGGCAGAGACCCAGTACTTC. It encodes CAISARTSGPKAETQYF.